The 27 T cell receptor beta chains below were found in one sample sequenced in a study of blood T cells in healthy people across ages. PCR was performed a second time for roughly 7 to 12 cycles using a sample-barcoded 5' primer and a J-beta primer mix. MiXCR, run by TCRdb on the 5' RACE reads, gives a single entry per CDR3 protein. The sample lists nearly 800,000 distinct CDR3 sequences, approximately 25% occurring once. The sample was also reused in another study, on T cells of mothers and their children.

The sample was blood. Receptors originate from a boy younger than 18 in good health.

The chain links TRBV28 to TRBJ2-5; a weak D match, TRBD1 (5 bases). The assigned J gene may be wrong: the sequence end matches TRBJ2-7 better. The CDR3 sequence is 16 residues long. Per germline, CDR1 MDHEN and CDR2 SYDVKM. The CDR3 is CASSAIDSTTLYEQYF. The CDR3 nucleotides read TGTGCCAGCAGTGCAATTGACAGTACCACACTTTACGAGCAGTACTTC.

J is TRBJ2-1 and V is TRBV5-1; D ambiguous. The CDR3 is 15 residues long. From germline, CDR1 is SGHRS and CDR2 YFSETQ. The germline V and J ends were trimmed by 4 bases and 8 bases, with 19 bases remaining between them. CDR3 protein: CASSLERTDADEQFF. The CDR3 DNA sequence: TGCGCCAGCAGCCTAGAGCGTACTGACGCTGATGAGCAGTTCTTC.

This clonotype has only a few counts. The V call is TRBV20-1, the J call TRBJ1-2, with D possibly being TRBD1 (5 bases). Germline CDR1 DFQATT, CDR2 SNEGSKA (reference sequence). This CDR3 has 13 residues. Trimming stripped 4 bases from V and 7 bases from J, with 16 bases between. The CDR3 loop reads CSATPRGPGGYTF. CDR3 bases: TGCAGTGCTACCCCAAGGGGTCCGGGTGGCTACACCTTC.

This clonotype was counted between two and nine times. The chain employs TRBV29-1 and TRBJ2-5; 8 nucleotides line up with TRBD2. The germline V gene has CDR1 SQVTM and CDR2 ANQGSEA. J gave up 5 bases and V 4 bases, and 6 bases lay outside the gene matches. The CDR3 sequence is 13 residues long. CDR3 nucleotide sequence: TGCAGCGTTGTTACTAGCGGTTCCGAGACCCAGTACTTC. Residues: CSVVTSGSETQYF.

The chain combines TRBV29-1 with TRBJ2-1; 12 positions match TRBD2. Germline lookup yields CDR1 SQVTM and CDR2 ANQGSEA. J was trimmed by 8 bases and V by 5 bases; bases with no gene match: 7. The CDR3 totals 14 residues. CDR3 nucleotides: TGCAGCGTTAGGATAGGACTAGCGGGATATGAGCAGTTCTTC. Protein: CSVRIGLAGYEQFF.

This CDR3 reads CASSLVGPDGYTF. The CDR3, as DNA: TGTGCCAGCAGCTTAGTGGGCCCCGATGGCTACACCTTC. This chain joins TRBV7-9 and TRBJ1-2; D gene uncertain. V was cut by 1 base and J by 6 bases, with 9 bases left in between. This CDR3 is 13 amino acids long. Germline-derived CDR1 and CDR2 are SEHNR and FQNEAQ (reference sequence).

This clonotype showed up just a few times. The rearrangement links TRBV4-2 to TRBJ2-3; possible D gene TRBD2, 6 bases. Germline lookup yields CDR1 LGHNA and CDR2 YNFKEQ. The CDR3 covers 17 residues. The V end was cut by 1 base, the J end by 2 bases, with 16 bases between. The CDR3 reads CASSQVGSRGPTDTQYF. CDR3 coding DNA: TGTGCCAGCAGCCAAGTCGGGAGTCGGGGACCCACAGATACGCAGTATTTT.

This clonotype was counted only a few times. The chain is built from TRBV20-1 and TRBJ1-1; 7 bases are shared with TRBD1. The CDR3 is made up of 13 amino acids. The germline gives CDR1 DFQATT, CDR2 SNEGSKA (reference sequence). The ends lost 5 bases at V and 5 bases at J; junction bases unmatched: 8. CDR3 in amino acids: CSAHAGTVTEAFF. The CDR3 region has the DNA TGCAGTGCTCATGCCGGGACAGTAACTGAAGCTTTCTTT.

This clonotype has just a few counts. This chain uses TRBV29-1 with TRBJ2-5; D remains ambiguous. Looked up from germline, CDR1 is SQVTM and CDR2 is ANQGSEA. V lost 1 base, J lost 1 base, and 7 bases lay in between. This CDR3 comprises 13 residues. The CDR3 nucleotides are TGCAGCGTTGAAGCAGAGCTCCAAGAGACCCAGTACTTC. Its protein is CSVEAELQETQYF.

This clonotype was observed a handful of times. The chain recombines TRBV10-3 with TRBJ1-1; 8 bases fit TRBD1. Germline CDR1 is ENHRY and CDR2 is SYGVKD. V was clipped by 6 bases and J by 1 base; unmatched bases: 4. The length of the CDR3 is 14 residues. DNA for the CDR3: TGTGCCATCAGCCTCGGGACAGGGAACACTGAAGCTTTCTTT. This translates into CAISLGTGNTEAFF.

The chain combines TRBV11-2 with TRBJ1-1; the D gene is possibly TRBD1 (5 bases). The V end was cut by 3 bases, the J end by 4 bases, with 18 bases between. This CDR3 region has 16 residues. Germline-derived CDR1 and CDR2 are SGHAT and FQNNGV. The CDR3 region has the DNA TGTGCCAGCAGCTTCGTGGGGGGAAGGCTGGGCACTGAAGCTTTCTTT. Its translation: CASSFVGGRLGTEAFF.

This clonotype was seen more than once but under ten times. J is TRBJ2-7 and V is TRBV5-5; D uncertain. This CDR3 spans 14 amino acids. Germline assignment: CDR1 SGHKS and CDR2 YYEKEE (reference sequence). The V end was cut by 2 bases, the J end by 0 bases, with 9 bases between. Here the CDR3 reads CASSFFASSYEQYF. The DNA for the CDR3 is TGTGCCAGCAGCTTTTTCGCGAGCTCCTACGAGCAGTACTTC.

The chain carries TRBV25-1 and TRBJ1-2, with TRBD1 matching over 7 bases. CDR3 length: 14 amino acids. V gave up 7 bases and J gave up 4 bases; unmatched junction bases: 9. CDR1 is MGHDK and CDR2 is SYGVNS in the germline V gene. The DNA of the CDR3 is TGTGCCAGCACCCCGTCGGGACAGAGCTATGGCTACACCTTC. Its translation: CASTPSGQSYGYTF.

The V call is TRBV7-2, the J call TRBJ2-1; D gene ambiguous. Trimming took 5 bases from V and 6 from J, leaving 8 bases between them. Germline V lookup: CDR1 SGHTA, CDR2 FQGNSA. The CDR3 has 12 amino acids. The CDR3 is CASSRETNEQFF. Written as DNA, the CDR3 is TGTGCCAGCAGCCGTGAAACCAATGAGCAGTTCTTC. Full variable domain (remainder filled in from reference TRBV7-2 and TRBJ2-1): GAGVSQSPSNKVTEKGKDVELRCDPISGHTALYWYRQSLGQGLEFLIYFQGNSAPDKSGLPSDRFSAERTGGSVSTLTIQRTQQEDSAVYLCASSRETNEQFFGPGTRLTVL.

This clonotype was seen more than once but under ten times. The chain combines TRBV7-9 with TRBJ2-7; maybe TRBD1 (5 bases). The germline V gene has CDR1 SEHNR and CDR2 FQNEAQ (reference sequence). This CDR3 is 15 amino acids long. Trimming took off 5 bases at V and 0 bases at J, with 14 bases between the two ends. The CDR3 sequence is CASSTLSQGSYEQYF. In DNA form, the CDR3 reads TGTGCCAGCAGCACCTTGTCTCAGGGCTCCTACGAGCAGTACTTC.

The chain is built from TRBV11-2 and TRBJ2-3, with 11 bases lining up with TRBD2. Germline V gene data show CDR1 as SGHAT and CDR2 as FQNNGV. This CDR3 contains 18 residues. V was pared by 6 bases and J by 4 bases, with 15 bases of the junction left unmatched. CDR3 bases: TGTGCCAGCAGAGCTTTTATGGGTGGGACTAGCGGCCCAGATACGCAGTATTTT. Its protein product is CASRAFMGGTSGPDTQYF.

This clonotype was recorded once. V is TRBV5-1 and J is TRBJ1-2, with TRBD1 as a possible D gene (5 bases). The CDR3 runs to 13 residues. From germline, CDR1 is SGHRS and CDR2 YFSETQ. V gave up 3 bases and J gave up 3 bases, with 9 bases separating them. The CDR3 region is CASSSGAHYGYTF. Written as DNA, the CDR3 is TGCGCCAGCAGCTCCGGGGCACACTATGGCTACACCTTC.

This clonotype was observed a handful of times. This rearrangement joins TRBV7-2 to TRBJ2-7; D is possibly TRBD2 (6 bases). The CDR3 extends over 15 amino acids. CDR1 is SGHTA and CDR2 is FQGNSA in the germline V gene. V was shortened by 5 bases and J by 2 bases, with 16 bases between the two germline ends. CDR3 loop: CASSQWRDGAYEQYF. The CDR3 nucleotides read TGTGCCAGCAGCCAGTGGAGGGACGGAGCCTACGAGCAGTACTTC. The full variable domain, in which reference TRBV7-2 and TRBJ2-7 provide the parts outside the CDR3, is GAGVSQSPSNKVTEKGKDVELRCDPISGHTALYWYRQSLGQGLEFLIYFQGNSAPDKSGLPSDRFSAERTGGSVSTLTIQRTQQEDSAVYLCASSQWRDGAYEQYFGPGTRLTVT.

V gene TRBV5-1 combines with J gene TRBJ1-2; D is possibly TRBD1 (6 bases). V dropped 0 bases and J dropped 5 bases, with 14 bases sitting between them. The CDR3 is made up of 15 amino acids. Germline CDR1 is SGHRS and CDR2 is YFSETQ. This CDR3 is CASSLAWGLSYGYTF. The CDR3 DNA reads as TGCGCCAGCAGCTTGGCTTGGGGGCTGAGTTATGGCTACACCTTC.

The V gene is TRBV10-3, the J gene TRBJ2-5, with 11 positions matching TRBD2. The J call could be wrong; TRBJ2-7 is a better fit for the DNA end. Germline assignment: CDR1 ENHRY and CDR2 SYGVKD. This CDR3 comprises 16 residues. This CDR3 reads CAISEPGLAASYEQYF. The DNA for the CDR3 is TGTGCCATCAGTGAACCGGGACTAGCGGCCAGCTACGAGCAGTACTTC.

V usage is TRBV2 and J usage is TRBJ1-4, with D maybe TRBD1 (5 bases). The CDR3 has 14 amino acids. Germline CDR1 SNHLY, CDR2 FYNNEI. Trimming removed 1 base at V and 7 bases at J, with 10 bases between. The CDR3 DNA follows: TGTGCCAGCAGTGAAGAGAAGAGGGGTGAAAAACTGTTTTTT. It yields the protein CASSEEKRGEKLFF.

To note about this clonotype: Compared with germline, one end of the junction differs, possibly owing to a read error. For the CDR3, the DNA is TGCGCCAGCAGCTTGGATAATAGCATAGATACGCAGTATTTT. This encodes CASSLDNSIDTQYF. The chain has TRBV5-1 and TRBJ2-3; no firm D call. Germline CDR1 reads SGHRS; CDR2 reads YFSETQ. CDR3 length: 14 residues.

This clonotype was observed a few times. The J gene is TRBJ2-1, the V gene TRBV29-1; 11 nucleotides agree with TRBD2. CDR3 length equals 17 residues. CDR1 and CDR2 (germline): SQVTM, ANQGSEA. The junction had 14 bases not matched to a gene; V was cut back by 6 bases and J by 4 bases. CDR3 protein: CSVTFPGLAVTYNEQFF. CDR3 sequence (DNA): TGCAGCGTGACCTTCCCGGGACTAGCGGTAACTTACAATGAGCAGTTCTTC.

This clonotype was seen only a few times. This chain uses TRBV5-5 with TRBJ2-7; the match to TRBD1 covers 7 bases. Germline values: CDR1 SGHKS, CDR2 YYEKEE (reference sequence). This CDR3 contains 15 residues. V lost 2 bases and J lost 2; bases outside the gene matches: 7. The CDR3 here is CASSLRPTGPYEQYF. The CDR3, as DNA: TGTGCCAGCAGCTTACGCCCGACAGGGCCCTACGAGCAGTACTTC.

This clonotype was counted a few times. A much larger clone sits a single nucleotide away, making a read error possible. DNA for the CDR3: TGCAGCGTGGAGGGACAGGGTGGGGGGACCCAGTACTTC. Residues: CSVEGQGGGTQYF. V usage is TRBV29-1 and J usage is TRBJ2-5, with 9 bases identical to TRBD1. The CDR3 loop spans 13 amino acids. The V segment lost 6 bases and the J segment 7 bases; nucleotides outside the gene matches: 9. The germline CDR1 and CDR2 sequences are SQVTM and ANQGSEA.

The chain recombines TRBV28 with TRBJ2-1; D not resolved. V was shortened by 6 bases and J by 15 bases, with 15 bases between the two germline ends. This CDR3 has 11 amino acids. CDR1 is MDHEN and CDR2 is SYDVKM in the germline V gene. CDR3 bases: TGTGCCAGCAGCTCCGGGCTCCATCGGTTCTTC. Protein sequence: CASSSGLHRFF. Using reference TRBV28 and TRBJ2-1 for the parts outside the CDR3, the full variable domain is DVKVTQSSRYLVKRTGEKVFLECVQDMDHENMFWYRQDPGLGLRLIYFSYDVKMKEKGDIPEGYSVSREKKERFSLILESASTNQTSMYLCASSSGLHRFFGPGTRLTVL.

The V gene is TRBV4-1, the J gene TRBJ2-1; D call uncertain. Germline V gives CDR1 MGHRA, CDR2 YSYEKL. The germline V and J ends were trimmed by 1 base and 2 bases, with 9 bases remaining between them. There are 15 residues in the CDR3. The CDR3 region is CASSQGRVTYNEQFF. The CDR3 region has the DNA TGCGCCAGCAGCCAAGGACGCGTGACCTACAATGAGCAGTTCTTC.